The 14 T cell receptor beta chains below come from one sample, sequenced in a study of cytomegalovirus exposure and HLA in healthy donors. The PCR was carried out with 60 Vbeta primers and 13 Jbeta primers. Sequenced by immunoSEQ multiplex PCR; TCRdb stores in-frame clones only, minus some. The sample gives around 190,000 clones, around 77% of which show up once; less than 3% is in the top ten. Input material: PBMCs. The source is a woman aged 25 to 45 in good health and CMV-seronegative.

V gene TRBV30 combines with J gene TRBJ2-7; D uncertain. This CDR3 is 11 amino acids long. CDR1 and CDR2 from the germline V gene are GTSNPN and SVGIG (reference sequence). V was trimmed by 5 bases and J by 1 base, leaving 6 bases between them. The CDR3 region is CAWQLSYEQYF. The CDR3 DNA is TGTGCCTGGCAATTGTCCTACGAGCAGTACTTC.

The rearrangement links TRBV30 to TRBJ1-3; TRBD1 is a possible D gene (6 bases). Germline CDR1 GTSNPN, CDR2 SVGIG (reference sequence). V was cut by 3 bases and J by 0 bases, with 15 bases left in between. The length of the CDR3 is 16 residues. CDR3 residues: CAWSDRTYLSGNTIYF. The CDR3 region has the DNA TGTGCCTGGAGCGACAGGACATACCTCTCTGGAAACACCATATATTTT. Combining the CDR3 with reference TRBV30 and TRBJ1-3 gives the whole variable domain SQTIHQWPATLVQPVGSPLSLECTVEGTSNPNLYWYRQAAGRGLQLLFYSVGIGQISSEVPQNLSASRPQDRQFILSSKKLLLSDSGFYLCAWSDRTYLSGNTIYFGEGSWLTVV.

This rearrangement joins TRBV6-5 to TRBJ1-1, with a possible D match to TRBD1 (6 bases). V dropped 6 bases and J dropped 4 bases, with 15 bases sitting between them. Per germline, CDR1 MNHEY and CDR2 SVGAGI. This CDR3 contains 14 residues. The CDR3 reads CASSRQAPRTEAFF. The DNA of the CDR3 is TGTGCCAGCAGCCGACAGGCCCCACGCACTGAAGCTTTCTTT.

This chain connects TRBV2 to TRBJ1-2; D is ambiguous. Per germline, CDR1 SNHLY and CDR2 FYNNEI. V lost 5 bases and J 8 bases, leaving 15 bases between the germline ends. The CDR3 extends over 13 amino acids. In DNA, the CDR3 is TGTGCCAGCAGTACTATAACGACCCGCGGCTACACCTTC. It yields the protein CASSTITTRGYTF.

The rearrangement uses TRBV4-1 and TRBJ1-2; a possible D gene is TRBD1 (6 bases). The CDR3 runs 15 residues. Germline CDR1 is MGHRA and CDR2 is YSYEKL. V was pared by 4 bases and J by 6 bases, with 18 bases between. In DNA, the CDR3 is TGCGCCAGCAGCCGACCCACAGGGAAAAGGGATGGCTACACCTTC. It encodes CASSRPTGKRDGYTF.

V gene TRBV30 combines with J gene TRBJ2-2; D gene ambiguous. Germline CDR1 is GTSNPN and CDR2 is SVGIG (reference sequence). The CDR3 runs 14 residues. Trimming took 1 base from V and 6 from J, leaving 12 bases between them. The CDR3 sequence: CAWSGWPRAGELFF. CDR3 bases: TGTGCCTGGAGTGGGTGGCCTCGGGCCGGGGAGCTGTTTTTT.

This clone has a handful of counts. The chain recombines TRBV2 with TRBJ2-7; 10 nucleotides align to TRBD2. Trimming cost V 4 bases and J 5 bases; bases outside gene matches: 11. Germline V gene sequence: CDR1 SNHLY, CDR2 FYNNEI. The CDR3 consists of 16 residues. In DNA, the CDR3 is TGTGCCAGCAGTGCGAAGAGGAGCGGGAGGGTCCACGAGCAGTACTTC. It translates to CASSAKRSGRVHEQYF.

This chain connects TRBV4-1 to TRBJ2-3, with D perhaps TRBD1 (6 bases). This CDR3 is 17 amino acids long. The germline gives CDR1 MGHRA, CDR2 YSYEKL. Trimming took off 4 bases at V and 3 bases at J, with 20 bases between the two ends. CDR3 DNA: TGCGCCAGCAGCCTCATCCGGGACACTGGGGGTACAGATACGCAGTATTTT. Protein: CASSLIRDTGGTDTQYF.

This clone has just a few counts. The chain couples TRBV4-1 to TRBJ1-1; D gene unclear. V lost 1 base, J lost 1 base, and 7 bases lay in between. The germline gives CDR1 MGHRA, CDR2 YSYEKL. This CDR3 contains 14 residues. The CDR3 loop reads CASSQVRGNTEAFF. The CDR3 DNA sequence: TGCGCCAGCAGCCAAGTTCGGGGGAACACTGAAGCTTTCTTT.

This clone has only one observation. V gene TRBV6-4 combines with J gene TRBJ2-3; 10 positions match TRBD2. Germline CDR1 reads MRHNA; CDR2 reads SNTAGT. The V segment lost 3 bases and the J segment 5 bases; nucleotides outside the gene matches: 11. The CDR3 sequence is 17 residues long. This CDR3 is CASSDFGSSGGEDTQYF. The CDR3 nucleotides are TGTGCCAGCAGTGATTTCGGCTCTAGCGGGGGAGAAGATACGCAGTATTTT.

This chain's CDR3 is CSVAGRVVNEQFF. DNA of the CDR3: TGCAGCGTTGCGGGCAGGGTGGTCAATGAGCAGTTCTTC. This chain links TRBV29-1 with TRBJ2-1, with a possible D match to TRBD1 (5 bases). V dropped 4 bases and J dropped 6 bases, with 13 bases sitting between them. This CDR3 region has 13 residues. Germline V gene lookup returns CDR1 SQVTM and CDR2 ANQGSEA.

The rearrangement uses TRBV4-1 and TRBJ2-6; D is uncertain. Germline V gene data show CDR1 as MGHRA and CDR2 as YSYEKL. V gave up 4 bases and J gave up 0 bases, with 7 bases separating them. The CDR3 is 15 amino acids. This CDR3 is CASSRVNSGANVLTF. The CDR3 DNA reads TGCGCCAGCAGCCGCGTCAACTCTGGGGCCAACGTCCTGACTTTC.

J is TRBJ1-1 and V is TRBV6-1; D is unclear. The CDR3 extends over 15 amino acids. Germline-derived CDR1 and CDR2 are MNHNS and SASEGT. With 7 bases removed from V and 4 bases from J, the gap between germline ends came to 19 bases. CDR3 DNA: TGTGCCAGCATGGCGTCACGAGGGTTTTCCACTGAAGCTTTCTTT. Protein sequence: CASMASRGFSTEAFF.

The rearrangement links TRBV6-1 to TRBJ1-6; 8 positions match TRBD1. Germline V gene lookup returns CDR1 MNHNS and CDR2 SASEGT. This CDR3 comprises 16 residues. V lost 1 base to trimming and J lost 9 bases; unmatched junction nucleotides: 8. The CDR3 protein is CASSEGGRGPGSPLHF. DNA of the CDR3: TGTGCCAGCAGTGAAGGGGGCAGGGGGCCGGGTTCACCCCTCCACTTT.